This record covers a single TCR beta chain. TCRdb re-derived calls from the reads in MiXCR, one entry per CDR3 protein. This table holds roughly 500,000 distinct CDR3 sequences, more than 15% found once. Germline V CDR1 and CDR2: MGHRA, YSYEKL. The V end was cut by 0 bases, the J end by 2 bases, with 13 bases between. CDR3 length equals 16 residues. This entry belongs to a study of T cell repertoires in cytomegalovirus infection. The V call is TRBV4-1, the J call TRBJ2-5, with D perhaps assigned TRBD1 or TRBD2 (5 bases each). Sequencing was done on a sample of CD8+ T cells from PBMCs. This clonotype originated in a human donor in good health (CMV status not recorded). Some clones in this sample may be carry-over from other donors' samples. The CDR3 coding sequence is TGCGCCAGCAGCCAAGATTTGGGACCCCCGCAAGAGACCCAGTACTTC. Amino acid sequence: CASSQDLGPPQETQYF.